This entry describes one T cell receptor (beta chain). Its antigen is as yet unknown. The record originates from a study of post-analysis software for immune sequencing data. Study background: Progressive-relapsing, secondary progressive and relapsing-remitting multiple sclerosis were among the disease courses included. Broader study findings: Comparison with controls showed significantly lower normalized Chao1 diversity in multiple sclerosis patients. Compared with controls, patients had more of about five TRBV segments, including TRBV5-6, TRBV5-1 and TRBV20-1.

This CDR3 has 20 amino acids. V dropped 2 bases and J dropped 3; count of bases not matched to a gene: 11. Germline assignment: CDR1 SGHTA and CDR2 FQGNSA. Tagging with unique molecular identifiers was a feature of the TCR beta cDNA libraries. Roughly 500,000 cDNA molecules were recovered from an input of 1 to 10 million T cells. TCRdb ran MiXCR on the PCR reads and lists one entry per CDR3 protein. The data hold hundreds of thousands of distinct CDR3 sequences, with about a third observed a single time. The chain joins TRBV7-2 to TRBJ1-6; TRBD1 aligns across 12 bases. The sequencing input was blood. The origin of this receptor is a girl between 10 and 17 years old with multiple sclerosis. The CDR3 loop reads CASSLNRDRGLLYYNSPLHF. In nucleotides, the CDR3 is TGTGCCAGCAGCTTAAATCGGGACAGGGGGCTCTTATACTATAATTCACCCCTCCACTTT.